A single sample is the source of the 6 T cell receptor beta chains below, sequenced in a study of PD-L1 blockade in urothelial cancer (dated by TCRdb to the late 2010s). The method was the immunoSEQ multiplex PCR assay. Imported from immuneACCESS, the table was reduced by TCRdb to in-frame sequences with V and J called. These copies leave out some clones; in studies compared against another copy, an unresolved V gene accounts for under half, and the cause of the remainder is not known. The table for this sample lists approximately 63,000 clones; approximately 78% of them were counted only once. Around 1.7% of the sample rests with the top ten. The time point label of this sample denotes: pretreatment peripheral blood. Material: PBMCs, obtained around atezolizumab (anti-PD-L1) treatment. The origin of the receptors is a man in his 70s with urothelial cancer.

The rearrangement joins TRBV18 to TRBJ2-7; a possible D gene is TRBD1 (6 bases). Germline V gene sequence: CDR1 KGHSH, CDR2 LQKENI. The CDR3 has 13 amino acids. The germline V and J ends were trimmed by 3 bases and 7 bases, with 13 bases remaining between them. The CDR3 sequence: CASSPEGDQEQYF. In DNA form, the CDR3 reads TGTGCCAGCTCACCTGAGGGGGATCAGGAGCAGTACTTC.

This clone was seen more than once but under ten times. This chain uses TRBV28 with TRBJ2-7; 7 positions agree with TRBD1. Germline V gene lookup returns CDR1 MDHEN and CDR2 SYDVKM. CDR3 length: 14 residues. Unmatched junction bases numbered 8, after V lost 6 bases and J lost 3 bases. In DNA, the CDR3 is TGTGCCAGCAGCCATAGTGACAGGGTCTACGAGCAGTACTTC. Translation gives CASSHSDRVYEQYF.

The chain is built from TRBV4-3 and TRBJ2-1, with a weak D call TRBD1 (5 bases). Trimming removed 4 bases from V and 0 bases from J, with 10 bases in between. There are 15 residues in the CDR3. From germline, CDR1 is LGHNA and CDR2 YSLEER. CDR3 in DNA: TGCGCCAGCAGCCCCTCGACAGTCTCCTACAATGAGCAGTTCTTC. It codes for CASSPSTVSYNEQFF.

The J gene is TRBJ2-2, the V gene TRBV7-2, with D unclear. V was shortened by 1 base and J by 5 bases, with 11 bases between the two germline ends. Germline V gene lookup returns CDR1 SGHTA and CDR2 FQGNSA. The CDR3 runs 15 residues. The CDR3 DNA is TGTGCCAGCAGCTTAGAGGTCAGAGGAACCGGGGAGCTGTTTTTT. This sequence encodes CASSLEVRGTGELFF.

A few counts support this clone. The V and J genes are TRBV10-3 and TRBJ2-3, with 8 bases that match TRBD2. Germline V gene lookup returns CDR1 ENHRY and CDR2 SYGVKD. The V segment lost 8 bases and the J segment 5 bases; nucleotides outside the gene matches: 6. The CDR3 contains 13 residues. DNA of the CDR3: TGTGCCATCGGAGCGGGAGCTGGAGATACGCAGTATTTT. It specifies CAIGAGAGDTQYF.

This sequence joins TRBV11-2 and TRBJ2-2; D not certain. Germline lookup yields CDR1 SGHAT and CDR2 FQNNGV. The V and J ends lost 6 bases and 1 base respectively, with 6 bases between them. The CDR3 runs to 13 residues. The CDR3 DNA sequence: TGTGCCAGCAGTATCGGGAACACCGGGGAGCTGTTTTTT. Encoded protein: CASSIGNTGELFF.